The 25 T cell receptor beta chains given below trace back to one sample, sequenced in a study of post-analysis software for immune sequencing data. Overall study results and limits: Among four to six TRBV segments more frequent in patients than controls were TRBV5-6, TRBV5-1 and TRBV20-1.

Incorporated into the TCR beta cDNA libraries were unique molecular identifiers, which served to reduce PCR and sequencing biases. TCRdb re-called the PCR reads through MiXCR, storing one row per CDR3 protein. The sample carries over 250,000 distinct CDR3 sequences, just over 35% recorded once. No cognate antigen is known for these TCRs. Source material: blood. Every receptor here comes from a girl aged 5 to 17 with multiple sclerosis.

This clonotype appeared once. This chain joins TRBV20-1 and TRBJ2-1; the D gene is possibly TRBD2 (6 bases). Germline CDR1 and CDR2: DFQATT and SNEGSKA (reference sequence). Trimming cost V 1 base and J 0 bases, with 16 bases left between them. The length of the CDR3 is 17 residues. CDR3 amino acids: CSARVSGRSSSYNEQFF. The DNA of the CDR3 is TGCAGTGCTAGAGTTAGCGGACGATCGAGCTCCTACAATGAGCAGTTCTTC.

The chain has TRBV2 and TRBJ1-1, with TRBD1 as a possible D gene (5 bases). CDR1 SNHLY and CDR2 FYNNEI come from the germline V gene. The germline V and J ends were trimmed by 6 bases and 3 bases, with 11 bases remaining between them. The CDR3 contains 13 residues. CDR3 region: CASRGQGYTEAFF. The CDR3 bases are TGTGCCAGCAGAGGCCAGGGTTACACTGAAGCTTTCTTT.

The CDR3 DNA reads as TGTGCCAGCAGCTTGGCGCGCGGAAATGAGCAGTACTTC. This encodes CASSLARGNEQYF. This chain connects TRBV5-6 to TRBJ2-7; D is uncertain. V shed 0 bases and J shed 7 bases, with 11 bases lying between them. Germline assignment: CDR1 SGHDT and CDR2 YYEEEE. This CDR3 has 13 residues.

The chain combines TRBV28 with TRBJ1-1; D ambiguous. From germline, CDR1 is MDHEN and CDR2 SYDVKM. Trimming shortened V by 6 bases and J by 10 bases, and 12 bases separated the two germline ends. This CDR3 spans 11 amino acids. The CDR3 sequence is CASSSQLGAFF. In nucleotides, the CDR3 is TGTGCCAGCAGCAGCCAATTAGGAGCTTTCTTT. The full variable domain, its missing parts supplied by reference TRBV28 and TRBJ1-1, is DVKVTQSSRYLVKRTGEKVFLECVQDMDHENMFWYRQDPGLGLRLIYFSYDVKMKEKGDIPEGYSVSREKKERFSLILESASTNQTSMYLCASSSQLGAFFGQGTRLTVV.

Only a few counts were recorded for this clonotype. This rearrangement joins TRBV7-2 to TRBJ2-2, with a possible D match to TRBD2 (6 bases). V was trimmed by 4 bases and J by 4 bases, leaving 16 bases between them. CDR1 and CDR2 from the germline V gene are SGHTA and FQGNSA. The CDR3 is 16 residues long. The CDR3 coding sequence is TGTGCCAGCAGCTCCCCCTTCGGGGGATCCACCGGGGAGCTGTTTTTT. Its protein product is CASSSPFGGSTGELFF.

This clonotype came up many times. The chain uses TRBV20-1 and TRBJ1-2; 8 positions match TRBD1. The CDR3 is made up of 15 amino acids. CDR1 and CDR2 (germline): DFQATT, SNEGSKA (reference sequence). J lost 0 bases, V lost 3 bases, and 6 bases had no gene match. This CDR3 is CSARFGQGSNYGYTF. As DNA, the CDR3 is TGCAGTGCTAGGTTCGGACAGGGATCTAACTATGGCTACACCTTC.

This clonotype was counted many times. It is unclear where the CDR3 begins or ends on the DNA, so no DNA is shown, and the CDR3 is as TCRdb lists it. The J gene is TRBJ1-5, the V gene TRBV21-1; the table's D gene call, TRBD1, was not cross checked with the DNA. TRBV21-1 represents a pseudogene. The CDR3 spans 15 amino acids, including both terminal residues. CDR3 sequence reads: CASSKVGGGNQPQHF.

This clonotype was picked up many times. The rearrangement uses TRBV5-6 and TRBJ2-7; possibly TRBD2 for D (5 bases). The germline V gene encodes CDR1 SGHDT and CDR2 YYEEEE. Trimming took 4 bases from V and 5 from J, leaving 16 bases between them. This CDR3 has 14 residues. As DNA, the CDR3 is TGTGCCAGCAGCAGAGGTGGACTCCCTAACGAGCAGTACTTC. Its protein product is CASSRGGLPNEQYF.

The chain combines TRBV20-1 with TRBJ1-2; 8 nucleotides line up with TRBD1. This CDR3 has 14 residues. V gave up 4 bases and J gave up 4 bases; unmatched junction bases: 8. The germline CDR1 and CDR2 sequences are DFQATT and SNEGSKA (reference sequence). CDR3 in DNA: TGCAGTGCTATTAGGGACAGGCCGGTCTATGGCTACACCTTC. This gives the protein CSAIRDRPVYGYTF.

This clonotype was seen ten or more times. The chain recombines TRBV5-1 with TRBJ1-6; the D is unclear. V was cut by 4 bases and J by 2 bases, with 10 bases left in between. The CDR3 extends over 15 amino acids. CDR1 SGHRS and CDR2 YFSETQ come from the germline V gene. This chain's CDR3 is CASSILGAYNSPLHF. The DNA of the CDR3 is TGCGCCAGCAGCATTCTCGGTGCCTATAATTCACCCCTCCACTTT.

This clonotype was counted ten times or more. V usage is TRBV20-1 and J usage is TRBJ2-1; tentative D call: TRBD1 (5 bases). The germline gives CDR1 DFQATT, CDR2 SNEGSKA (reference sequence). The CDR3 spans 15 residues. Trimming took off 1 base at V and 0 bases at J, with 10 bases between the two ends. DNA of the CDR3: TGCAGTGCTAGAGCCAGGGTCCGCTCCTACAATGAGCAGTTCTTC. As protein: CSARARVRSYNEQFF.

This chain uses TRBV9 with TRBJ2-3; 8 bases fit TRBD1. The CDR3 has 14 residues. V trimming: 3 bases; J trimming: 4 bases; junction bases outside the gene matches: 4. In germline, CDR1 is SGDLS, CDR2 YYNGEE. The CDR3 DNA reads TGTGCCAGCAGCGCGGACAGGGAGGCAGATACGCAGTATTTT. Translated: CASSADREADTQYF.

The chain has TRBV7-6 and TRBJ2-5; D unresolved. The DNA end is a closer match to TRBJ2-7, so the J assignment may be wrong. Looked up from germline, CDR1 is SGHVS and CDR2 is FNYEAQ. This CDR3 has 13 residues. The CDR3 bases are TGTGCCAGCAGCTTAGAACGTCTCGACGAGCAGTACTTC. Amino acids: CASSLERLDEQYF.

This clonotype has ten or more counts. This chain links TRBV11-2 with TRBJ2-3, with D maybe TRBD2 (5 bases). Germline V CDR1 and CDR2: SGHAT, FQNNGV. Trimming cost V 5 bases and J 5 bases, with 14 bases left between them. This CDR3 is built from 14 residues. This CDR3 is CASSRNRGQDTQYF. DNA of the CDR3: TGTGCCAGCAGCCGGAACCGGGGTCAAGATACGCAGTATTTT.

This clonotype was found many times. V gene TRBV12-3 or TRBV12-4 combines with J gene TRBJ2-1; no firm D call. Trimming pared 3 bases from V and 8 bases from J, leaving 11 bases between. The CDR3 contains 13 residues. CDR3 amino acids: CASSLRVIHEQFF. CDR3 DNA: TGTGCCAGCAGTTTGAGAGTCATCCATGAGCAGTTCTTC.

As DNA, the CDR3 is TGCGCCAGCAGGGGGATCTTTAGCGGGAGTTTAAATGAGCAGTTCTTC. The encoded protein is CASRGIFSGSLNEQFF. This rearrangement joins TRBV5-1 to TRBJ2-1; TRBD2 aligns across 9 bases. This CDR3 is built from 16 residues. Looked up from germline, CDR1 is SGHRS and CDR2 is YFSETQ. The J segment lost 7 bases and the V segment lost 5 bases, leaving 13 bases of the junction unmatched. Full variable domain (remainder filled in from reference TRBV5-1 and TRBJ2-1): KAGVTQTPRYLIKTRGQQVTLSCSPISGHRSVSWYQQTPGQGLQFLFEYFSETQRNKGNFPGRFSGRQFSNSRSEMNVSTLELGDSALYLCASRGIFSGSLNEQFFGPGTRLTVL.

The rearrangement joins TRBV19 to TRBJ1-1; no clear D. CDR3 length: 12 amino acids. Deletions cut 3 bases from V and 1 base from J, with 3 bases between. Germline V gene lookup returns CDR1 LNHDA and CDR2 SQIVND (reference sequence). The CDR3 coding sequence is TGTGCCAGTAGTATCTGGAACACTGAAGCTTTCTTT. Protein: CASSIWNTEAFF.

This clonotype was counted ten times or more. The V gene is TRBV4-1, the J gene TRBJ2-5; 12 bases are shared with TRBD2. This CDR3 is built from 17 residues. After removal of 3 bases from V and 1 base from J, the junction contained 6 bases not matched to a gene. Germline V gene lookup returns CDR1 MGHRA and CDR2 YSYEKL. Written as DNA, the CDR3 is TGCGCCAGCAGCCAGAACGTACTAGCGGGGGGCCAAGAGACCCAGTACTTC. Translated: CASSQNVLAGGQETQYF.

V is TRBV6-5 and J is TRBJ1-5; D not certain. CDR1 is MNHEY, CDR2 SVGAGI, per germline. V lost 2 bases and J lost 2, with 4 bases in between. CDR3 size: 13 residues. The CDR3 reads CASSYGGNQPQHF. CDR3 nucleotide sequence: TGTGCCAGCAGTTACGGGGGCAATCAGCCCCAGCATTTT.

The chain recombines TRBV7-2 with TRBJ2-2; no reliable D call. CDR3 length equals 15 residues. With 5 bases removed from V and 0 bases from J, the gap between germline ends came to 10 bases. CDR1 SGHTA and CDR2 FQGNSA come from the germline V gene. CDR3 sequence reads: CASSRSRSNTGELFF. The CDR3 nucleotides read TGTGCCAGCAGCAGAAGCCGTTCGAACACCGGGGAGCTGTTTTTT.

With respect to this clonotype: This could be a read error, since a much larger clone is one nucleotide away. The chain recombines TRBV12-3 or TRBV12-4 with TRBJ2-3; 9 positions agree with TRBD2. The CDR3 loop spans 16 amino acids. The V segment lost 3 bases and the J segment 10 bases; nucleotides outside the gene matches: 14. DNA of the CDR3: TGTGCCAGCAGTTTGTTGGCTAGCGGGATAGAAAATGCGCAGTATTTT. This encodes CASSLLASGIENAQYF.

This clonotype was detected ten times or more. The chain recombines TRBV25-1 with TRBJ2-5, with unresolved D. Germline assignment: CDR1 MGHDK and CDR2 SYGVNS. V gave up 5 bases and J gave up 2 bases, with 12 bases separating them. The CDR3 consists of 14 residues. CDR3 sequence reads: CASSFLAAQETQYF. CDR3 bases: TGTGCCAGCAGTTTCCTGGCTGCACAAGAGACCCAGTACTTC.

Notes on this clonotype: A much larger clone lies a single base off, so this may be a read error. V usage is TRBV27 and J usage is TRBJ2-5; TRBD2 matches at 7 bases. Germline CDR1 reads MNHEY; CDR2 reads SMNVEV (reference sequence). This CDR3 spans 15 amino acids. Here the CDR3 DNA reads TGTGCCAGCGGACGGACTAGTTTGGTTCAAGGGACCCAGTACTTC. Translation: CASGRTSLVQGTQYF.

This clonotype has a handful of counts. The gene calls are TRBV4-1 and TRBJ2-3; TRBD2 matches at 10 bases. V lost 0 bases, J lost 4 bases, and 10 bases stayed unmatched. Germline V gene lookup returns CDR1 MGHRA and CDR2 YSYEKL. This CDR3 spans 18 amino acids. CDR3 amino acids: CASSQESAPSGRADTQYF. For the CDR3, the DNA is TGCGCCAGCAGCCAAGAGAGCGCTCCTAGCGGGAGAGCAGATACGCAGTATTTT.

This clonotype was found a few times. The CDR3 bases are TGTGCCATTAAGAAACAGGGGAACACTGAAGCTTTCTTT. Its translation: CAIKKQGNTEAFF. The chain combines TRBV28 with TRBJ1-1, with D tentatively TRBD1 (6 bases). Between the trimmed V and J ends, which lost 10 bases and 1 base, there was a span of 13 bases. The CDR3 sequence is 13 residues long. The germline V gene has CDR1 MDHEN and CDR2 SYDVKM.